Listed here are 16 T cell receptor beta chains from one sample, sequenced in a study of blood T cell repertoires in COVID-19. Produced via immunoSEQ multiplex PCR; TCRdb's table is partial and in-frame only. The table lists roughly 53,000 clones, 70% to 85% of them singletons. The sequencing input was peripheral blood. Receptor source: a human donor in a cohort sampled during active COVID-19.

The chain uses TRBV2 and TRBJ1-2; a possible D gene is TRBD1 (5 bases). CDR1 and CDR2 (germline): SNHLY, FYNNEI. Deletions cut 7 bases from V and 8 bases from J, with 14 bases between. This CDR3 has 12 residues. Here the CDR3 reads CASMPRGWGYTF. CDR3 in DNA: TGTGCCAGCATGCCAAGGGGCTGGGGCTACACCTTC.

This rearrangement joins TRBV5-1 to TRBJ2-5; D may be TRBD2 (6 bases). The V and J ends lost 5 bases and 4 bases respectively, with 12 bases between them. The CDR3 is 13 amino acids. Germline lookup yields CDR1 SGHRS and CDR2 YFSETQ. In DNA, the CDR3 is TGCGCCAGCAGGCGGGACCAAGGAGAGACCCAGTACTTC. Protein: CASRRDQGETQYF.

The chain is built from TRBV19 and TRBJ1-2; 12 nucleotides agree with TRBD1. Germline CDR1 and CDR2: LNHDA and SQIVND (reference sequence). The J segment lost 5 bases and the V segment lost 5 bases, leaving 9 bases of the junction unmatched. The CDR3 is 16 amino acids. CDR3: CASSLWSGQGAYGYTF. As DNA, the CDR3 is TGTGCCAGTAGTCTTTGGTCGGGACAGGGGGCGTATGGCTACACCTTC.

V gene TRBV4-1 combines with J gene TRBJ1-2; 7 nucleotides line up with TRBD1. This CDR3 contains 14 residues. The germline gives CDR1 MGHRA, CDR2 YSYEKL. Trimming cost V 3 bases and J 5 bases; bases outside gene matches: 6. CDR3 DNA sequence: TGCGCCAGCAGCCAGTCCGACAGGGAATATGGCTACACCTTC. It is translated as CASSQSDREYGYTF.

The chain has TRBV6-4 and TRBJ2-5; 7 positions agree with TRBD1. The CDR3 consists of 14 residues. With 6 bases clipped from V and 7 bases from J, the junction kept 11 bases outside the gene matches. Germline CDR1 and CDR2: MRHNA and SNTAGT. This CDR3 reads CASRIPDRARTQYF. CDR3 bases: TGTGCCAGCAGAATCCCCGACAGGGCACGGACCCAGTACTTC.

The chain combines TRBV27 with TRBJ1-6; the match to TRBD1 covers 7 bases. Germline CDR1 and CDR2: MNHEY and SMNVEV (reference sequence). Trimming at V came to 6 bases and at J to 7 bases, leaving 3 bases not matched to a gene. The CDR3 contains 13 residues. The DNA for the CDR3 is TGTGCCAGCAGGGGACAGACCAATTCACCCCTCCACTTT. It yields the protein CASRGQTNSPLHF.

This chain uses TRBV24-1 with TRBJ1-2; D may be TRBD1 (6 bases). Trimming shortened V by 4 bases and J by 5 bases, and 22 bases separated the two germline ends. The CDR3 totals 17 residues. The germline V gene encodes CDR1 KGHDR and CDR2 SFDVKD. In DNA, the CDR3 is TGTGCCACCAGTGACTCCCTAGGTGGGGGCGATGGATATGGCTACACCTTC. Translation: CATSDSLGGGDGYGYTF.

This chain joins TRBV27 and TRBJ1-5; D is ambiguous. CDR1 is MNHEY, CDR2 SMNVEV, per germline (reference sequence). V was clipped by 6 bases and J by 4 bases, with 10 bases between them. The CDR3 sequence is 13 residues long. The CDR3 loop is CASSPDINQPQHF. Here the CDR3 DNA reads TGTGCCAGCAGCCCTGACATAAATCAGCCCCAGCATTTT.

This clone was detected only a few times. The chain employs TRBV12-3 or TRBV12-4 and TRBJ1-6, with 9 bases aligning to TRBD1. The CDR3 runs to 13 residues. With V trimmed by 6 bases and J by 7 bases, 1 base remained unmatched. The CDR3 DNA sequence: TGTGCCAGCAGGGGGACAGGGAATTCACCCCTCCACTTT. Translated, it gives CASRGTGNSPLHF.

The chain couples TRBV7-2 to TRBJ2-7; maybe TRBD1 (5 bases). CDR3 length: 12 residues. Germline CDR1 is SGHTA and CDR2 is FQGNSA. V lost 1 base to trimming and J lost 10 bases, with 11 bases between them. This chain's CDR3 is CASSLGQGRQYF. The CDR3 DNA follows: TGTGCCAGCAGCTTAGGGCAGGGCCGCCAGTACTTC.

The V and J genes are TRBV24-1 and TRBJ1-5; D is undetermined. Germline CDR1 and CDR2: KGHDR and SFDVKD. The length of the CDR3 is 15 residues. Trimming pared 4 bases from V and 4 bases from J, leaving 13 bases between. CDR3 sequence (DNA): TGTGCCACCAGTGACTCCCGACGAGGTAATCAGCCCCAGCATTTT. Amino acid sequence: CATSDSRRGNQPQHF.

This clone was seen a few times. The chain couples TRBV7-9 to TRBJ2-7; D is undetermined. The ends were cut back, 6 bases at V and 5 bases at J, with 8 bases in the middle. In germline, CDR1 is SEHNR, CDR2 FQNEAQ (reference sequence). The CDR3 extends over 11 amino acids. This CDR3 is CASSFLDEQYF. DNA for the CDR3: TGTGCCAGCAGTTTTCTCGACGAGCAGTACTTC.

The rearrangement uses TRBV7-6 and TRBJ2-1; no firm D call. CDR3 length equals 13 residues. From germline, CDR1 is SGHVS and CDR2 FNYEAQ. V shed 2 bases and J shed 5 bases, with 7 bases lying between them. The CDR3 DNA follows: TGTGCCAGCAGCTTAACAGTAAACAATGAGCAGTTCTTC. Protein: CASSLTVNNEQFF.

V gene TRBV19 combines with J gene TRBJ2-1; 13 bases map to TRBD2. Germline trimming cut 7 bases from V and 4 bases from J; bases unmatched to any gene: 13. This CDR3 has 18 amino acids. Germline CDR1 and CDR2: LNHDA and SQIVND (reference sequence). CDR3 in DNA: TGTGCCAGTACCAAGTCACGTACTAGCGGGAGGGGATACAATGAGCAGTTCTTC. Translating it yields CASTKSRTSGRGYNEQFF.

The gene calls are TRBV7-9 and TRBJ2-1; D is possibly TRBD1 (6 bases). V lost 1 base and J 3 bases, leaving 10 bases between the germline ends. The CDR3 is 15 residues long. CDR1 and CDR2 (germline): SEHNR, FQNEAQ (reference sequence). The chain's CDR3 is CASSLGTADYNEQFF. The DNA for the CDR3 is TGTGCCAGCAGCTTAGGGACAGCCGACTACAATGAGCAGTTCTTC.

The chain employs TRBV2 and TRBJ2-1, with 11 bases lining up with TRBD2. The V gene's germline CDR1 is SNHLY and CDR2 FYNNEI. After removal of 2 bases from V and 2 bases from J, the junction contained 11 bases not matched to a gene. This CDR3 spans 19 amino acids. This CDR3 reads CASSERGLAEYETYNEQFF. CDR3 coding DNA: TGTGCCAGCAGTGAACGGGGACTAGCGGAGTACGAGACCTACAATGAGCAGTTCTTC.